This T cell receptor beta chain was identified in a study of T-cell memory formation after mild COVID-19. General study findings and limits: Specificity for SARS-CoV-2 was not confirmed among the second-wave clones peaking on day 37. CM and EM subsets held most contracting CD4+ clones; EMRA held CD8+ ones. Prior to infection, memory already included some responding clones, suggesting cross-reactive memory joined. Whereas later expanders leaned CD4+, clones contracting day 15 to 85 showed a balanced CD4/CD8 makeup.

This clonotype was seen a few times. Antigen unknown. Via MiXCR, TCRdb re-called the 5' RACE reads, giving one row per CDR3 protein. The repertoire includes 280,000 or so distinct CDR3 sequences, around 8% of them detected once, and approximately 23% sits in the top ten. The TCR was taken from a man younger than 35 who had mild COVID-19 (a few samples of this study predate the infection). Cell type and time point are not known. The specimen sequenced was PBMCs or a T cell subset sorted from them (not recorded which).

The CDR3 here is CASSLEGIGTDTQYF. The CDR3 nucleotides are TGTGCCAGCAGCTTAGAGGGGATAGGCACAGATACGCAGTATTTT. V is TRBV7-3 and J is TRBJ2-3; possibly TRBD1 or TRBD2 for D (5 bases each). V was trimmed by 2 bases and J by 1 base, leaving 10 bases between them. This CDR3 has 15 amino acids. Germline V lookup: CDR1 SGHTA, CDR2 FQGTGA.